This is a list of T cell receptor beta chains from one sample in a study of T cell repertoires in cytomegalovirus infection. TCRdb called the reads again in MiXCR, with one record for every CDR3 protein. The profile shows about 360,000 distinct CDR3 sequences, about 35% of them singletons. No antigen has been identified for these receptors. The source material was cultured PBMCs, sampled from culture after CMV antigen stimulation. Source of these receptors: a human donor in good health (CMV status not recorded). Some clones in this sample may be carry-over from other donors' samples. CDR3s include the opening cysteine and the closing phenylalanine or tryptophan. D genes are given only for firm matches. For some rows the clone size is stated as once, few or many, or as a class when expanded; others skip it.

j_call	d_call	cdr3_length	v_call	clone_size	cdr3_aa	cdr3_nt
TRBJ2-1	NA	12	TRBV29-1	once	CSVRLLNNEQFF	TGCAGCGTAAGACTACTCAACAATGAGCAGTTCTTC
TRBJ1-4	TRBD1	16	TRBV12-3/TRBV12-4	once	CASTRDRGGTNEKLFF	TGTGCCAGCACCAGAGACAGGGGCGGAACTAATGAAAAACTGTTTTTT
TRBJ2-1	TRBD1	21	TRBV7-2	NA	CASSLLFRDRDFGGSYNEQFF	TGTGCCAGCAGCTTGTTATTTCGGGACAGGGATTTTGGTGGGTCCTACAATGAGCAGTTCTTC
TRBJ2-7	TRBD1	15	TRBV7-2	NA	CASSLAGQGLHEQYF	TGTGCCAGCAGCTTAGCGGGACAGGGGTTGCACGAGCAGTACTTC
TRBJ2-5	NA	18	TRBV4-1	NA	CASSQDSGVIRDQETQYF	TGCGCCAGCAGCCAAGATTCGGGAGTCATCCGGGACCAAGAGACCCAGTACTTC
TRBJ1-2	NA	14	TRBV12-3/TRBV12-4	NA	CASSPDLRDYGYTF	TGTGCCAGCAGCCCCGACCTGCGAGACTATGGCTACACCTTC
TRBJ2-5	NA	13	TRBV7-3	NA	CASSPTRGETQYF	TGTGCCAGCAGCCCCACAAGAGGAGAGACCCAGTACTTC
TRBJ1-5	NA	13	TRBV7-8	NA	CASSRRDVQPQHF	TGTGCCAGCAGCCGGAGGGACGTCCAGCCCCAGCATTTT
TRBJ2-5	NA	12	TRBV6-5	NA	CASSGSGETQYF	TGTGCCAGCAGCGGTTCTGGTGAGACCCAGTACTTC
TRBJ2-1	TRBD1	16	TRBV18	NA	CASSPPEGASYNEQFF	TGTGCCAGCTCACCACCTGAGGGGGCATCCTACAATGAGCAGTTCTTC